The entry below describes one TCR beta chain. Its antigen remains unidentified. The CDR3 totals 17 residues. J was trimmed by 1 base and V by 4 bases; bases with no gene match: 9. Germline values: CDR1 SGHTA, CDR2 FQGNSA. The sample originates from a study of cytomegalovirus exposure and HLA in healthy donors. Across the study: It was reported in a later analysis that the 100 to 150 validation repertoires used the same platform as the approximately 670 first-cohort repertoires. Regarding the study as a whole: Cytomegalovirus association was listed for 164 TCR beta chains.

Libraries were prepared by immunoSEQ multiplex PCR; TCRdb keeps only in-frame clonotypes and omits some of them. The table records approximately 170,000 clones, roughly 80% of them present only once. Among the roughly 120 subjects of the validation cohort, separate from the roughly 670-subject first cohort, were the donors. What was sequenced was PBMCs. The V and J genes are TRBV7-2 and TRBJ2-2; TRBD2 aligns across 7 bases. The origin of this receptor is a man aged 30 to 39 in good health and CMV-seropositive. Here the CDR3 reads CASSSVLGGGNTGELFF. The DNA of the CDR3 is TGTGCCAGCAGCTCCGTACTTGGCGGGGGGAACACCGGGGAGCTGTTTTTT.